A single sample is the source of the 22 T cell receptor beta chains below, sequenced in a study of cytomegalovirus exposure and HLA in healthy donors (dated by TCRdb to 2016 to 2017). Library construction relied on the immunoSEQ multiplex PCR assay. The multiplex PCR relied on a mix of 60 forward primers for TCR Vbeta segments and 13 reverse primers for TCR Jbeta segments. TCRdb retrieved this table from immuneACCESS and kept in-frame rearrangements only. Not all clones are present; in checked studies, unresolved V genes account for under half, and no reason is known for the remainder. Counted in this sample were approximately 90,000 clones; 75% to 90% of them appeared once. The leading ten clones occupy around 7% of the sample. The material sequenced was PBMCs. Receptors were obtained from a man aged 35 to 55 in good health and CMV-seropositive.

The chain recombines TRBV5-1 with TRBJ2-4, with 14 bases that match TRBD2. The ends lost 2 bases at V and 1 base at J; junction bases unmatched: 11. The CDR3 loop spans 20 amino acids. CDR1 SGHRS and CDR2 YFSETQ come from the germline V gene. CDR3 sequence reads: CASSLIAGLAGDGAKNIQYF. CDR3 nucleotide sequence: TGCGCCAGCAGCTTAATAGCGGGACTAGCGGGAGATGGGGCCAAAAACATTCAGTACTTC.

This chain links TRBV7-3 with TRBJ1-1; D is unresolved. Germline V gene lookup returns CDR1 SGHTA and CDR2 FQGTGA. V was pared by 2 bases and J by 4 bases, with 11 bases between. The CDR3 has 14 residues. The CDR3 spells CASSLRPGGTEAFF. The CDR3 DNA reads as TGTGCCAGCAGCTTACGCCCTGGAGGCACTGAAGCTTTCTTT.

The gene calls are TRBV5-5 and TRBJ2-1; 7 positions agree with TRBD2. CDR3 length: 19 residues. Germline V gene lookup returns CDR1 SGHKS and CDR2 YYEKEE (reference sequence). V shed 2 bases and J 1 base; nucleotides not matched to a gene: 15. The CDR3 spells CASSLRWASGQVSYNEQFF. The CDR3, as DNA: TGTGCCAGCAGCTTAAGGTGGGCTAGCGGTCAAGTGTCCTACAATGAGCAGTTCTTC.

The chain carries TRBV18 and TRBJ2-7; TRBD2 aligns across 10 bases. Germline CDR1 and CDR2: KGHSH and LQKENI. V gave up 4 bases and J gave up 2 bases; unmatched junction bases: 5. CDR3 size: 15 residues. This chain's CDR3 is CASSLSGTSAYEQYF. CDR3 nucleotide sequence: TGTGCCAGCTCACTATCCGGGACTAGCGCCTACGAGCAGTACTTC.

The V and J genes are TRBV6-6 and TRBJ1-2; 9 bases map to TRBD1. Per germline, CDR1 MNHNY and CDR2 SVGAGI (reference sequence). V lost 6 bases, J lost 6 bases, and 5 bases stayed unmatched. This CDR3 is built from 13 residues. In nucleotides, the CDR3 is TGTGCCAGCAGGGACAGGGGATCCGATGGCTACACCTTC. Its protein is CASRDRGSDGYTF.

V gene TRBV5-4 combines with J gene TRBJ2-3; tentatively, D is TRBD1 (6 bases). This CDR3 region has 15 residues. The V gene lost 0 bases and the J gene lost 6 bases, with 14 bases spanning the gap. CDR1 is SGHNT and CDR2 is YYREEE in the germline V gene (reference sequence). In DNA, the CDR3 is TGTGCCAGCAGCTTGGGGGGGCCCCCAGGGGATACGCAGTATTTT. The encoded protein is CASSLGGPPGDTQYF.

This sequence joins TRBV9 and TRBJ1-6; 9 bases align to TRBD1. This CDR3 region has 15 residues. Germline V CDR1 and CDR2: SGDLS, YYNGEE. Losses at the gene ends were 1 base for V and 7 bases for J; bases not matched to a gene: 3. This CDR3 reads CASSVTGGENSPLHF. The CDR3 nucleotides read TGTGCCAGCAGCGTAACAGGGGGCGAGAATTCACCCCTCCACTTT.

V is TRBV18 and J is TRBJ2-5; 7 nucleotides align to TRBD1. TRBJ2-7 matches the DNA end more closely, so the J call is doubtful. Germline assignment: CDR1 KGHSH and CDR2 LQKENI. The CDR3 sequence is 13 residues long. CDR3 DNA: TGTGCCAGCTCACCAATACAGGGGAACGAGCAGTACTTC. Amino acids: CASSPIQGNEQYF.

This sequence joins TRBV19 and TRBJ2-1; 8 bases are shared with TRBD2. Germline trimming cut 5 bases from V and 4 bases from J; bases unmatched to any gene: 4. The CDR3 is 14 residues long. Germline V CDR1 and CDR2: LNHDA, SQIVND (reference sequence). The DNA for the CDR3 is TGTGCCAGTAGTTCTCGGGAGGGATACAATGAGCAGTTCTTC. It translates to CASSSREGYNEQFF.

This chain uses TRBV11-2 with TRBJ1-2; 11 positions match TRBD1. The J segment lost 8 bases and the V segment lost 2 bases, leaving 7 bases of the junction unmatched. The germline CDR1 and CDR2 sequences are SGHAT and FQNNGV. There are 15 residues in the CDR3. DNA of the CDR3: TGTGCCAGCAGCTTACTCTCCGGGACAGGGGGGGGCTACACCTTC. The encoded protein is CASSLLSGTGGGYTF.

The sample holds a few counts of this clone. The chain joins TRBV6-1 to TRBJ1-1; TRBD1 matches 10 bases. The CDR3 runs 12 residues. The trim removed 7 bases at V and 8 bases at J, leaving 4 bases unmatched. The V gene's germline CDR1 is MNHNS and CDR2 SASEGT. In DNA, the CDR3 is TGTGCCAGCAAAGTGGGACAGGGGGAAGCTTTCTTT. Its translation: CASKVGQGEAFF.

To note about this clone: Different DNA sequences within this sample yield the same CDR3. The chain has TRBV7-8 and TRBJ2-7; TRBD2 might be the D (6 bases). Germline assignment: CDR1 SGHVS and CDR2 FQNEAQ. The V and J ends lost 0 bases and 0 bases respectively, with 9 bases between them. This CDR3 contains 15 residues. The CDR3 spells CASSLAGGSSYEQYF. CDR3 coding DNA: TGTGCCAGCAGCTTAGCGGGGGGAAGCTCCTACGAGCAGTACTTC.

This rearrangement joins TRBV5-8 to TRBJ1-5; D not resolved. Germline-derived CDR1 and CDR2 are SGHTS and YDEGEE. Trimming removed 6 bases at V and 8 bases at J, with 15 bases between. The CDR3 spans 13 residues. This CDR3 reads CASNRGGFEPQHF. For the CDR3, the DNA is TGTGCCAGCAACCGGGGAGGGTTTGAGCCCCAGCATTTT.

Only a few counts were recorded for this clone. V is TRBV9 and J is TRBJ2-3, with 9 positions matching TRBD1. This CDR3 contains 16 residues. J lost 2 bases, V lost 4 bases, and 8 bases had no gene match. CDR1 is SGDLS and CDR2 is YYNGEE in the germline V gene. In DNA form, the CDR3 reads TGTGCCAGCAGCCTCCGGGGGGACAGGGCCACAGATACGCAGTATTTT. This encodes CASSLRGDRATDTQYF.

Only a few counts were recorded for this clone. The chain carries TRBV28 and TRBJ2-7, with 10 bases fitting TRBD2. The CDR3 contains 14 residues. The germline V gene has CDR1 MDHEN and CDR2 SYDVKM. Trimming at V came to 9 bases and at J to 12 bases, leaving 17 bases not matched to a gene. CDR3 nucleotide sequence: TGTGCCAGTACGTGGGGGACTAGCGCGGATGGAGCGTACTTC. Translating gives CASTWGTSADGAYF. Using reference TRBV28 and TRBJ2-7 for the parts outside the CDR3, the full variable domain is DVKVTQSSRYLVKRTGEKVFLECVQDMDHENMFWYRQDPGLGLRLIYFSYDVKMKEKGDIPEGYSVSREKKERFSLILESASTNQTSMYLCASTWGTSADGAYFGPGTRLTVT.

The gene calls are TRBV2 and TRBJ2-7; D ambiguous. Trimming shortened V by 7 bases and J by 4 bases, and 11 bases separated the two germline ends. The length of the CDR3 is 12 residues. Germline lookup yields CDR1 SNHLY and CDR2 FYNNEI. The CDR3 spells CASTEQLYEQYF. CDR3 DNA sequence: TGTGCCAGCACGGAACAGTTGTACGAGCAGTACTTC.

The chain links TRBV19 to TRBJ1-2; D not certain. The CDR3 has 12 amino acids. With 5 bases removed from V and 8 bases from J, the gap between germline ends came to 12 bases. Germline CDR1 is LNHDA and CDR2 is SQIVND (reference sequence). The CDR3: CASSWQTGGYTF. The CDR3 DNA reads TGTGCCAGTAGTTGGCAAACGGGAGGCTACACCTTC.

V is TRBV5-1 and J is TRBJ2-5; TRBD2 matches 9 bases. This CDR3 region has 15 residues. The germline gives CDR1 SGHRS, CDR2 YFSETQ. Unmatched junction bases numbered 10, after V lost 4 bases and J lost 6 bases. CDR3 in amino acids: CASSGEPAGGKTQYF. Here the CDR3 DNA reads TGCGCCAGCAGCGGCGAACCAGCGGGGGGTAAGACCCAGTACTTC.

This clone was seen only once. The chain is built from TRBV9 and TRBJ2-5; 7 bases are a match to TRBD1. The DNA matches TRBJ2-7 better at its end, which makes the J call doubtful. The CDR3 spans 13 residues. Germline CDR1 and CDR2: SGDLS and YYNGEE. The CDR3 nucleotides are TGTGCCAGCAGCGCGACAGGGCTTTACGAGCAGTACTTC. Protein sequence: CASSATGLYEQYF.

The chain links TRBV7-9 to TRBJ2-3, with D possibly being TRBD2 (6 bases). The CDR3 consists of 15 residues. V gave up 1 base and J gave up 4 bases, with 12 bases separating them. Germline V CDR1 and CDR2: SEHNR, FQNEAQ (reference sequence). The CDR3 is CASSLGLGVADTQYF. CDR3 DNA: TGTGCCAGCAGCTTAGGACTAGGTGTGGCAGATACGCAGTATTTT.

The chain combines TRBV1 with TRBJ2-3; TRBD2, the D gene given by the table, was not confirmed from the DNA. TRBV1 constitutes a pseudogene. The CDR3 is 19 amino acids. The CDR3 protein is CTSSRPGLAGVGGTDTQYF. CDR3 DNA sequence: TGCACCAGCAGCCGCCCTGGACTAGCGGGAGTTGGTGGCACAGATACGCAGTATTTT.

This clone was seen a handful of times. V is TRBV7-6 and J is TRBJ2-2, with D possibly matching TRBD1 (5 bases). The CDR3 is 13 residues long. V was shortened by 3 bases and J by 6 bases, with 8 bases between the two germline ends. Germline V gene data show CDR1 as SGHVS and CDR2 as FNYEAQ. CDR3 nucleotides: TGTGCCAGCAGCTTTAGCAGGGCCGGGGAGCTGTTTTTT. It translates to CASSFSRAGELFF.